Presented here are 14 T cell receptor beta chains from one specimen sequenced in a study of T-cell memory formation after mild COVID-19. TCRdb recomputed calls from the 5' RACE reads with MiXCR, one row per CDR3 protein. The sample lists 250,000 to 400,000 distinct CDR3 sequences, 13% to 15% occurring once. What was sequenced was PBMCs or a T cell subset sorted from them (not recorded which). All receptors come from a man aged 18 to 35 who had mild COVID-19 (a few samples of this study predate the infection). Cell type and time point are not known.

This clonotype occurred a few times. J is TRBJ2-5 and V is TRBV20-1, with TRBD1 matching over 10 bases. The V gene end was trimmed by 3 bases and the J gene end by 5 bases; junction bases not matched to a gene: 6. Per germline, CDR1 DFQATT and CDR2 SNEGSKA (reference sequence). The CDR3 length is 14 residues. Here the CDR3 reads CSASRTGGGETQYF. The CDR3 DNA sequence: TGCAGTGCTAGCAGGACAGGGGGTGGGGAGACCCAGTACTTC.

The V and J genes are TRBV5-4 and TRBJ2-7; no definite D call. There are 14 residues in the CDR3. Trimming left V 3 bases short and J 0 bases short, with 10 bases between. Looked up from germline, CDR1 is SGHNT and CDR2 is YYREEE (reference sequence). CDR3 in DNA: TGTGCCAGCAGCTCAAGTAAGGGCTCCTACGAGCAGTACTTC. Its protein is CASSSSKGSYEQYF.

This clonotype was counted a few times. The CDR3 region has the DNA TGTGCCAGCAGCCCGAGACTAGTTATCGGCACAGATACGCAGTATTTT. This translates into CASSPRLVIGTDTQYF. This rearrangement joins TRBV7-2 to TRBJ2-3; D perhaps matches TRBD2 (6 bases). There are 16 residues in the CDR3. Germline CDR1 and CDR2: SGHTA and FQGNSA. With 5 bases removed from V and 1 base from J, the gap between germline ends came to 16 bases.

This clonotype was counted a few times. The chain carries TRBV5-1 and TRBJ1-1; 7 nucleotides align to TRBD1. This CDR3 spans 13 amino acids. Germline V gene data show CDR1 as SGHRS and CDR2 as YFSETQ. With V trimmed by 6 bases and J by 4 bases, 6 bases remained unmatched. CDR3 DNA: TGCGCCAGCACTCCGGACAGGCCCACTGAAGCTTTCTTT. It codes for CASTPDRPTEAFF.

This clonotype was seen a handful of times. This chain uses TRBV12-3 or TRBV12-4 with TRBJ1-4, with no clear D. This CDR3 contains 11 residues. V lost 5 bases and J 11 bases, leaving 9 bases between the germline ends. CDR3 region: CASSPKTKLFF. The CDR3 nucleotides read TGTGCCAGCAGTCCGAAAACGAAACTGTTTTTT.

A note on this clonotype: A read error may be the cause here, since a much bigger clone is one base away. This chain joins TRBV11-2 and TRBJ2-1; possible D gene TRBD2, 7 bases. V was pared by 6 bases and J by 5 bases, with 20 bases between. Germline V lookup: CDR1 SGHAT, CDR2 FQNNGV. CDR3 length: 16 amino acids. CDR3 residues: CASSTPRGARDNEQFF. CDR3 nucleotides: TGTGCCAGCAGTACCCCTCGGGGGGCCAGGGACAATGAGCAGTTCTTC.

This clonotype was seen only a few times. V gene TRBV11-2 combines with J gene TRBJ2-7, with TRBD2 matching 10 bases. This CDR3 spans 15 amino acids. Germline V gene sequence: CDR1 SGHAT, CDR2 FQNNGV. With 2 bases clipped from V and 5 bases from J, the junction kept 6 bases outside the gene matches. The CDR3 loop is CASSLRAGGNDEQYF. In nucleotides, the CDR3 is TGTGCCAGCAGCTTACGAGCGGGGGGGAACGACGAGCAGTACTTC.

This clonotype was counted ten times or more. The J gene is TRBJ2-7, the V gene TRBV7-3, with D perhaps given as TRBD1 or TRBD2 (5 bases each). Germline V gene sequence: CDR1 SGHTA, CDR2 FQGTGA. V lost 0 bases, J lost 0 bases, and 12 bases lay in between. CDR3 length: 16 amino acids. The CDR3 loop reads CASSLTPGRNSYEQYF. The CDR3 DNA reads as TGTGCCAGCAGCTTAACGCCGGGACGCAACTCCTACGAGCAGTACTTC.

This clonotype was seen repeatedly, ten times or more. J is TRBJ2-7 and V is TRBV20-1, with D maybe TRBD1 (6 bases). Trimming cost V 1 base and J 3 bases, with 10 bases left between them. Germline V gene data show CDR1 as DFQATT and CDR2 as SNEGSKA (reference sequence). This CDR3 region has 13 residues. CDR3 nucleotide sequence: TGCAGTGCTAGAGCCGGACAGTACTACGAGCAGTACTTC. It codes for CSARAGQYYEQYF.

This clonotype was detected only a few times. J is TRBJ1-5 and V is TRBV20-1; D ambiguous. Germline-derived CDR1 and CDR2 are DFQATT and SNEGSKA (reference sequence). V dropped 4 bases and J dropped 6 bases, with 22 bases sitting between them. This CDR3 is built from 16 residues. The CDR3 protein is CSATPEWGGIGQPQHF. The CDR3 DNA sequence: TGCAGTGCTACCCCCGAATGGGGAGGTATTGGTCAGCCCCAGCATTTT.

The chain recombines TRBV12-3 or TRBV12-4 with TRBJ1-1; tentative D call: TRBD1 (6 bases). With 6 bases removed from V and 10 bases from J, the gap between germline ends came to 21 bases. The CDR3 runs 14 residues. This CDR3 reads CASRRGPGGLGAFF. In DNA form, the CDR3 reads TGTGCCAGCAGGAGGGGACCGGGGGGGCTGGGAGCTTTCTTT.

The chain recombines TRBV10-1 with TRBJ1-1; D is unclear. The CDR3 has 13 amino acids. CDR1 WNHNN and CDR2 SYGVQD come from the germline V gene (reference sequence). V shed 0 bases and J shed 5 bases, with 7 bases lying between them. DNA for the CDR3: TGCGCCAGCAGTGAGTCTTCGGCGACTGAAGCTTTCTTT. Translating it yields CASSESSATEAFF.

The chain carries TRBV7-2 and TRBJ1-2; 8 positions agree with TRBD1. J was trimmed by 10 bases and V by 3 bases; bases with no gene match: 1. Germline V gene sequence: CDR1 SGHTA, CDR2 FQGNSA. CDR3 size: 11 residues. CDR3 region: CASSLTGVYTF. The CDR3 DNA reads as TGTGCCAGCAGCTTGACAGGGGTCTACACCTTC.

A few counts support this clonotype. CDR3 DNA sequence: TGTGCCAGCAGCTTTGGACGGGGGAGCGGCACTGAAGCTTTCTTT. Amino acids: CASSFGRGSGTEAFF. The chain joins TRBV13 to TRBJ1-1, with D perhaps TRBD1 (5 bases). Looked up from germline, CDR1 is PRHDT and CDR2 is FYEKMQ (reference sequence). This CDR3 comprises 15 residues. V gave up 3 bases and J gave up 4 bases, with 15 bases separating them.